The present T cell receptor (beta chain) was sequenced within a study of OX40 agonist ivuxolimab in advanced cancers. For the wider study: The costimulatory receptor OX40 (CD134) was targeted by ivuxolimab, a fully human IgG2 agonistic monoclonal antibody. A male proportion of about 79% and a mean age of about 60 years, ranging from about 20 to 85, were recorded for the dose-escalation cohort. Of the 50 to 55 patients in dose escalation, some 19 had hepatocellular carcinoma, around 15 had melanoma, 9 had renal cell carcinoma and 9 had head and neck cancer. The paper covers the monotherapy dose-escalation part of the phase I ivuxolimab trial, which included N of about 50 patients. Intravenous ivuxolimab was administered to patients every 2 weeks at six dose levels: 0.01, 0.1, 0.3, 1.5, 3 and 10 mg/kg. The purpose of peripheral TCRbeta sequencing was to test whether ivuxolimab changed TCR sequence diversity and led to clonal T-cell expansion. Patients were allowed to have had prior anti-PD-1, anti-PD-L1 or anti-CTLA-4 therapy, and 30% to 40% of the dose-escalation patients had been treated with checkpoint inhibitors. Partial responses were achieved by three dose-escalation patients, of whom one had hepatocellular carcinoma and two had cutaneous melanoma.

Patients with a history of autoimmune disease or receiving systemic immunosuppression were excluded from the trial. In every dose cohort, peripheral blood was drawn for TCR sequencing at baseline, cycle 4 day 1, and cycle 7 day 1. The samples were drawn from a first-in-human, open-label, multicenter phase I dose-escalation trial of ivuxolimab. Adults with locally advanced or metastatic melanoma, renal cell carcinoma, hepatocellular carcinoma or head and neck squamous cell carcinoma were enrolled in the trial. Before TCR sequencing, CD4+ and CD8+ T cells were separately sorted from peripheral blood. As to this clone: What this receptor recognizes is not known. No much larger clonotype is one base removed from it; base qualities were not supplied.

Study-wide findings and limitations: Which antigens the clonally expanded peripheral T cells were specific for was not determined. In the 0.1-3.0 mg/kg groups, partial responders were among the patients with the lowest normalized peripheral clonal expansion, particularly in CD8+ T cells. After ivuxolimab, expanded clones were on average more numerous among CD8+ T cells than among CD4+ T cells. Low levels of normalized T-cell clonal expansion were also seen in some nonresponding patients. At doses of 0.1 to 3.0 mg/kg, clonal expansion of both CD4+ and CD8+ T cells in blood was seen between baseline and week 6.

To sequence the TCRbeta CDR3 region, genomic DNA was isolated from the sorted cells. The immunoSEQ Assay was used for sequencing of TCRbeta CDR3 regions. TCRdb took over this immuneACCESS table, retaining in-frame rearrangements with V and J assigned. Such tables are incomplete; in checked studies, under half of the missing clones stem from an unresolved V gene, and the remainder is unexplained. The sample table lists over 10,000 clones, roughly four fifths of them with a count of one. 44% of the sample is held by the ten biggest clonotypes. V is cut by 4 bases and J by 2 bases, and the space between the germline ends is 11 bases. The CDR3 runs 15 residues from the cysteine to the phenylalanine. Here the CDR3 DNA is all that survives: 45 bases in frame from base 1. CDR1 and CDR2 are drawn from the germline V gene: LGHNA, YSLEER.

The source is an adult with an advanced solid tumor such as melanoma, head and neck, liver or kidney cancer. The sequencing used CD4+ or CD8+ T cells sorted from blood, collected in a trial of the OX40 agonist ivuxolimab. The sequence is built from TRBV4-3 and TRBJ1-4; too little of a D gene remains to name it. The nucleotides are TGCGCCAGCAGCCCCCGCGAAGTGACTAATGAAAAACTGTTTTTT. It is translated as CASSPREVTNEKLFF.